The 5 T cell receptor beta chains presented below share a single source sample, sequenced in a study of monozygotic twins with inflammatory bowel disease. TCRdb re-analyzed the 5' RACE reads; it lists each CDR3 protein once, without DNA. The table lists 350,000 to 550,000 distinct CDR3 sequences. The material sequenced was blood. The receptor set was obtained from a human donor with ulcerative colitis or Crohn's disease, or a healthy co-twin of an affected twin (not recorded which).

The rearrangement joins TRBV6-5 to TRBJ1-1. The CDR3 is 13 amino acids. Germline CDR1 is MNHEY and CDR2 is SVGAGI. This CDR3 is CASRSALNTEAFF.

The V call is TRBV7-2, the J call TRBJ2-7; no DNA is available, so the TRBD1 call from TCRdb remains unchecked. Germline V CDR1 and CDR2: SGHTA, FQGNSA. This CDR3 is 15 amino acids long. CDR3 amino acids: CASSLAGSLGGEQYF. Filled out from reference TRBV7-2 and TRBJ2-7, the complete variable domain reads GAGVSQSPSNKVTEKGKDVELRCDPISGHTALYWYRQSLGQGLEFLIYFQGNSAPDKSGLPSDRFSAERTGGSVSTLTIQRTQQEDSAVYLCASSLAGSLGGEQYFGPGTRLTVT.

The rearrangement uses TRBV5-1 and TRBJ2-1; the TCRdb call, TRBD2, lacks DNA for checking. The CDR3 totals 15 residues. Germline V gene sequence: CDR1 SGHRS, CDR2 YFSETQ. This CDR3 reads CASSLELAGYNEQFF.

This chain links TRBV25-1 with TRBJ2-2; TCRdb outputs TRBD2, but without DNA this stays unchecked. The CDR3 sequence is 13 residues long. Germline V gene data show CDR1 as MGHDK and CDR2 as SYGVNS. CDR3 region: CASSEGGIGELFF.

The rearrangement links TRBV19 to TRBJ2-3; TCRdb names TRBD1, which stays unverified in the absence of DNA. Per germline, CDR1 LNHDA and CDR2 SQIVND (reference sequence). This CDR3 region has 16 residues. CDR3 protein: CASSSAGTGGTDTQYF.